The clone carrying this T cell receptor (beta chain) was observed a handful of times. Its target is unknown. The data derive from a study of T cells after yellow fever vaccination. Study-wide points: FACS-sorted repertoires might harbor abundant contaminating clonotypes from the bulk population. The booster saw the reappearance of most primary-vaccination clones (96% CD4, about 90% CD8). CD4 and CD8 compartments shared a small share of clonotypes, likely from convergent recombination.

V gave up 0 bases and J gave up 6 bases, with 7 bases separating them. CDR3 size: 13 residues. CDR1 and CDR2 from the germline V gene are SGHRS and YFSETQ. TCRdb reprocessed the 5' RACE reads via MiXCR and lists one record per CDR3 protein. The data contain roughly 300,000 distinct CDR3 sequences, around 7% of them singletons. The starting material was PBMCs, obtained approximately 40 days after the first yellow fever vaccination. This TCR came from a man aged 18-30 years who received the YFV17D yellow fever vaccine. The rearrangement uses TRBV5-1 and TRBJ2-4, with D maybe TRBD1 (6 bases). CDR3 sequence: CASSLGQANIQYF. DNA for the CDR3: TGCGCCAGCAGCTTGGGACAGGCAAACATTCAGTACTTC.